The clone carrying this TCR beta chain has a handful of counts. No antigen is known for it. The data originate from a study of post-analysis software for immune sequencing data. Study information: Patients had relapsing-remitting, secondary progressive or progressive-relapsing multiple sclerosis; some lacked subtype. Overall study results and limits: Among several TRBV segments more frequent in patients than controls were TRBV5-6, TRBV5-1 and TRBV20-1. Controls showed significantly higher normalized Chao1 diversity than did multiple sclerosis patients.

V lost 5 bases to trimming and J lost 5 bases; unmatched junction nucleotides: 13. Germline V gene lookup returns CDR1 KGHDR and CDR2 SFDVKD. CDR3 length: 18 residues. Unique molecular identifiers featured in each of the TCR beta cDNA libraries. T cells, roughly 0.95 to 10 million of them, yielded about half a million cDNA molecules. TCRdb recomputed calls from the PCR reads with MiXCR, one row per CDR3 protein. This sample has fewer than 850,000 distinct CDR3 sequences, with roughly 29% found just once. Input material: blood. The chain links TRBV24-1 to TRBJ2-5, with TRBD2 matching over 13 bases. This sequence originates from a girl aged 5 to 17 with multiple sclerosis. In DNA form, the CDR3 reads TGTGCCACCAGTGCCAGGACTAGCGGGAGTGTAGCATCGGAGACCCAGTACTTC. It encodes CATSARTSGSVASETQYF.